These 9 T cell receptor beta chains share one sample of origin, sequenced in a study of response to subunit inactivated influenza vaccine. A single record per CDR3 protein comes from TCRdb applying MiXCR to the RT-PCR reads. The sample yields around 150,000 distinct CDR3 sequences, approximately 11% seen once. The sequencing here drew on non-naive T cells sorted from PBMCs, taken roughly 47 days after vaccination. The receptor source for this set is a man aged 50-60 years who received an inactivated influenza vaccine.

The chain combines TRBV29-1 with TRBJ2-7; unclear D gene. The germline V and J ends were trimmed by 3 bases and 5 bases, with 14 bases remaining between them. The CDR3 has 13 amino acids. CDR1 is SQVTM and CDR2 is ANQGSEA in the germline V gene. The CDR3 reads CSVEVGYGHEQYF. For the CDR3, the DNA is TGCAGCGTTGAGGTGGGGTACGGCCACGAGCAGTACTTC.

In its sample, this clonotype was seen a few times. J is TRBJ2-2 and V is TRBV20-1; 8 bases are shared with TRBD1. J gave up 2 bases and V 5 bases, and 7 bases lay outside the gene matches. Germline CDR1 reads DFQATT; CDR2 reads SNEGSKA (reference sequence). The CDR3 length is 15 residues. CDR3 nucleotide sequence: TGCAGTGCTCCCCGGACAGGGAGTAACACCGGGGAGCTGTTTTTT. This encodes CSAPRTGSNTGELFF.

The sample holds many counts of this clonotype. The CDR3 loop is CASSLLAGPNTGELFF. The CDR3 nucleotides read TGCGCCAGCAGCTTGCTAGCGGGGCCAAACACCGGGGAGCTGTTTTTT. This sequence joins TRBV5-1 and TRBJ2-2; TRBD2 matches 9 bases. V dropped 1 base and J dropped 2; count of bases not matched to a gene: 3. The germline V gene has CDR1 SGHRS and CDR2 YFSETQ. This CDR3 is built from 16 residues.

The gene calls are TRBV12-3 or TRBV12-4 and TRBJ2-5, with 9 bases fitting TRBD2. J was trimmed by 4 bases and V by 1 base; bases with no gene match: 4. This CDR3 is built from 15 residues. The chain's CDR3 is CASSLGGGAGETQYF. Here the CDR3 DNA reads TGTGCCAGCAGTTTAGGCGGGGGGGCGGGAGAGACCCAGTACTTC.

In this sample, this clonotype turned up a few times. This rearrangement joins TRBV7-8 to TRBJ2-1; D call uncertain. Between the trimmed V and J ends, which lost 3 bases and 7 bases, there was a span of 10 bases. CDR1 and CDR2 from the germline V gene are SGHVS and FQNEAQ. The CDR3 covers 13 residues. The CDR3 sequence is CASSFMRLNEQFF. As DNA, the CDR3 is TGTGCCAGCAGCTTCATGAGGCTGAATGAGCAGTTCTTC.

DNA of the CDR3: TGTGCCAGCTCACCTCAGATGGACCAGCCCCAGCATTTT. Its translation is CASSPQMDQPQHF. The J gene is TRBJ1-5, the V gene TRBV18; D gene uncertain. This CDR3 comprises 13 residues. Trimming removed 3 bases from V and 7 bases from J, with 10 bases in between. Germline lookup yields CDR1 KGHSH and CDR2 LQKENI.

This clonotype was detected only a few times. The genes are TRBV25-1 and TRBJ2-1; the match to TRBD2 covers 8 bases. The CDR3 spans 15 residues. Per the germline V gene, CDR1 is MGHDK and CDR2 is SYGVNS. The V gene end was trimmed by 2 bases and the J gene end by 4 bases; junction bases not matched to a gene: 4. The CDR3 protein is CASSETSGGYNEQFF. For the CDR3, the DNA is TGTGCCAGCAGTGAAACTAGCGGAGGATACAATGAGCAGTTCTTC. Filled out from reference TRBV25-1 and TRBJ2-1, the complete variable domain reads EADIYQTPRYLVIGTGKKITLECSQTMGHDKMYWYQQDPGMELHLIHYSYGVNSTEKGDLSSESTVSRIRTEHFPLTLESARPSHTSQYLCASSETSGGYNEQFFGPGTRLTVL.

This clonotype was counted only a few times. The J gene is TRBJ2-1, the V gene TRBV6-4; tentative D call: TRBD2 (6 bases). In germline, CDR1 is MRHNA, CDR2 SNTAGT. CDR3 length equals 22 residues. Trimming removed 5 bases at V and 4 bases at J, with 36 bases between. CDR3 sequence reads: CASSRRTNPTPGLHTGYNEQFF. The CDR3 DNA reads as TGTGCCAGCAGTCGACGGACTAATCCAACCCCGGGCCTACATACGGGGTACAATGAGCAGTTCTTC.

This clonotype has ten or more counts. J is TRBJ2-3 and V is TRBV7-9; 8 bases map to TRBD2. With V trimmed by 5 bases and J by 1 base, 8 bases remained unmatched. The CDR3 loop spans 16 amino acids. Germline CDR1 reads SEHNR; CDR2 reads FQNEAQ (reference sequence). The CDR3 nucleotides read TGTGCCAGCAGCCCAGGAGCGGGAGCGGGCACAGATACGCAGTATTTT. It specifies CASSPGAGAGTDTQYF.